This T cell receptor (beta chain) was documented in a study of glioma-infiltrating T cells. The iRepertoire nested amplicon-rescue multiplex PCR amplified TCR alpha and beta CDR3s from RNA. For one-step reverse transcription and amplification, 100-400 ng of tissue mRNA or PBMC total RNA was used. TCRdb used MiXCR to reprocess the multiplex PCR reads, holding one entry per CDR3 protein. The table records about 130,000 distinct CDR3 sequences, 20% to 25% of them present only once. CDR1 is SGHTA, CDR2 FQGTGA, per germline. Germline trimming cut 2 bases from V and 7 bases from J; bases unmatched to any gene: 5. CDR3 size: 15 residues. Study observations and caveats: Non-neoplastic patients had below-expected tissue-blood divergence, while all gliomas exceeded expectation.

This clonotype was found a few times. Its specificity is unknown. The TCR was taken from a human donor with low-grade glioma or glioblastoma, undergoing nonglioma brain surgery, or in good health (not recorded which). The chain recombines TRBV7-3 with TRBJ2-1, with 10 bases that match TRBD1. The sequenced sample consisted of glioma tissue, nonneoplastic brain tissue, or PBMCs (not recorded which). For the CDR3, the DNA is TGTGCCAGCAGCTTATCGCGGGACAGGGGTAATGAGCAGTTCTTC. Residues: CASSLSRDRGNEQFF.